The 28 T cell receptor beta chains in this list originate from one sample, sequenced in a study of blood T cell repertoires in COVID-19. Assay used: immunoSEQ multiplex PCR; TCRdb lists only in-frame clones, some missing. The sample shows approximately 70,000 clones, just under 80% of them seen only once. The sequenced material came from peripheral blood. These receptors originate from a woman aged 55-69 years with acute or convalescent COVID-19.

J is TRBJ2-7 and V is TRBV29-1, with 7 nucleotides matching TRBD1. This CDR3 is built from 12 residues. Germline V gene sequence: CDR1 SQVTM, CDR2 ANQGSEA. V lost 1 base and J lost 5; bases outside the gene matches: 2. The CDR3 sequence: CSVEGQGDEQYF. In DNA, the CDR3 is TGCAGCGTTGAAGGGCAGGGGGACGAGCAGTACTTC.

The chain uses TRBV18 and TRBJ2-7; 8 positions agree with TRBD1. The trim removed 4 bases at V and 5 bases at J, leaving 16 bases unmatched. This CDR3 has 17 residues. Germline lookup yields CDR1 KGHSH and CDR2 LQKENI. The CDR3 loop reads CASSRYRLGQGHNEQYF. The CDR3 region has the DNA TGTGCCAGCTCACGTTACCGGCTAGGACAGGGTCACAACGAGCAGTACTTC.

J is TRBJ1-1 and V is TRBV28; D not certain. Trimming left V 4 bases short and J 3 bases short, with 15 bases between. CDR1 is MDHEN, CDR2 SYDVKM, per germline. CDR3 length equals 15 residues. CDR3 nucleotide sequence: TGTGCCAGCAGTTGGGGTGGGAGGAGGGACACTGAAGCTTTCTTT. Residues: CASSWGGRRDTEAFF.

The genes are TRBV27 and TRBJ2-7; 9 nucleotides agree with TRBD2. The V segment lost 5 bases and the J segment 0 bases; nucleotides outside the gene matches: 5. Germline-derived CDR1 and CDR2 are MNHEY and SMNVEV (reference sequence). This CDR3 comprises 15 residues. CDR3 sequence reads: CASSRLAGPSYEQYF. Written as DNA, the CDR3 is TGTGCCAGCAGTCGGCTAGCGGGGCCCTCCTACGAGCAGTACTTC.

The chain is built from TRBV7-3 and TRBJ1-2; maybe TRBD1 (6 bases). The germline V and J ends were trimmed by 1 base and 8 bases, with 11 bases remaining between them. Looked up from germline, CDR1 is SGHTA and CDR2 is FQGTGA. The CDR3 runs to 13 residues. For the CDR3, the DNA is TGTGCCAGCAGCTTAAACAGGGCAGACGGCTACACCTTC. It encodes CASSLNRADGYTF. The full variable domain, with the rest looked up from reference TRBV7-3 and TRBJ1-2, is GAGVSQTPSNKVTEKGKYVELRCDPISGHTALYWYRQSLGQGPEFLIYFQGTGAADDSGLPNDRFFAVRPEGSVSTLKIQRTERGDSAVYLCASSLNRADGYTFGSGTRLTVV.

J is TRBJ1-1 and V is TRBV5-5; no clear D gene. Trimming left V 2 bases short and J 3 bases short, with 11 bases between. The CDR3 is 14 residues long. Per germline, CDR1 SGHKS and CDR2 YYEKEE (reference sequence). The CDR3 sequence is CASSFRDTYTEAFF. Here the CDR3 DNA reads TGTGCCAGCAGCTTCCGTGACACTTACACTGAAGCTTTCTTT. Combining the CDR3 with reference TRBV5-5 and TRBJ1-1 gives the whole variable domain DAGVTQSPTHLIKTRGQQVTLRCSPISGHKSVSWYQQVLGQGPQFIFQYYEKEERGRGNFPDRFSARQFPNYSSELNVNALLLGDSALYLCASSFRDTYTEAFFGQGTRLTVV.

V and J are TRBV3-1 (or the pseudogene TRBV3-2) and TRBJ1-1; 8 bases agree with TRBD1. CDR3 length: 16 amino acids. V lost 3 bases to trimming and J lost 3 bases; unmatched junction nucleotides: 9. Germline loops: CDR1 LGHDT, CDR2 YNNKEL (reference sequence). The CDR3 region is CASSQTQGAGDTEAFF. The CDR3 region has the DNA TGTGCCAGCAGCCAGACCCAGGGGGCAGGGGACACTGAAGCTTTCTTT.

The chain links TRBV3-1 (or the pseudogene TRBV3-2) to TRBJ2-1, with no clear D. With 4 bases removed from V and 4 bases from J, the gap between germline ends came to 8 bases. This CDR3 comprises 13 residues. Germline lookup yields CDR1 LGHDT and CDR2 YNNKEL (reference sequence). The CDR3 sequence: CASSPLPYNEQFF. The CDR3 coding sequence is TGTGCCAGCAGCCCCCTACCATACAATGAGCAGTTCTTC.

The chain joins TRBV16 to TRBJ1-2; the D gene is possibly TRBD1 (5 bases). The CDR3 contains 15 residues. The germline V and J ends were trimmed by 3 bases and 2 bases, with 13 bases remaining between them. The germline CDR1 and CDR2 sequences are KGHSY and FQNENV. The CDR3 DNA follows: TGTGCCAGCAGCCAGGTAGGGACTGGAAACTATGGCTACACCTTC. Its protein product is CASSQVGTGNYGYTF.

The J gene is TRBJ2-7, the V gene TRBV11-2; 9 positions agree with TRBD1. The CDR3 length is 15 residues. V lost 5 bases, J lost 0 bases, and 5 bases stayed unmatched. Germline CDR1 SGHAT, CDR2 FQNNGV. The CDR3 loop is CASSLDRGPSYEQYF. The CDR3 DNA sequence: TGTGCCAGCAGCCTGGACAGGGGCCCCTCCTACGAGCAGTACTTC. Full variable domain (outside the CDR3, taken from reference TRBV11-2 and TRBJ2-7): EAGVAQSPRYKIIEKRQSVAFWCNPISGHATLYWYQQILGQGPKLLIQFQNNGVVDDSQLPKDRFSAERLKGVDSTLKIQPAKLEDSAVYLCASSLDRGPSYEQYFGPGTRLTVT.

This chain joins TRBV12-3 or TRBV12-4 and TRBJ1-4, with a weak D call TRBD1 (5 bases). CDR3 length: 13 amino acids. V dropped 3 bases and J dropped 5 bases, with 7 bases sitting between them. The CDR3 nucleotides read TGTGCCAGCAGTTTTTCAGGGAATGAAAAACTGTTTTTT. This sequence encodes CASSFSGNEKLFF.

The chain combines TRBV7-2 with TRBJ1-5; 8 bases are a match to TRBD1. Germline V gives CDR1 SGHTA, CDR2 FQGNSA. Unmatched junction bases numbered 4, after V lost 1 base and J lost 2 bases. The CDR3 contains 16 residues. The CDR3 nucleotides read TGTGCCAGCAGCTTAGGGACAGGGTCGGGCAATCAGCCCCAGCATTTT. Amino acids: CASSLGTGSGNQPQHF.

The chain carries TRBV6-1 and TRBJ1-2; D unresolved. In germline, CDR1 is MNHNS, CDR2 SASEGT. The CDR3 has 12 amino acids. V lost 3 bases to trimming and J lost 6 bases, with 8 bases between them. The CDR3 loop is CASSDELDGYTF. Written as DNA, the CDR3 is TGTGCCAGCAGTGATGAGTTGGATGGCTACACCTTC.

The rearrangement links TRBV2 to TRBJ1-1; D is possibly TRBD1 (5 bases). CDR1 is SNHLY and CDR2 is FYNNEI in the germline V gene. V gave up 4 bases and J gave up 3 bases, with 12 bases separating them. The CDR3 runs to 14 residues. CDR3 in amino acids: CASSANIGDTEAFF. CDR3 DNA sequence: TGTGCCAGCAGTGCCAATATAGGGGACACTGAAGCTTTCTTT.

The V gene is TRBV18, the J gene TRBJ2-1; D may be TRBD2 (6 bases). CDR1 is KGHSH and CDR2 is LQKENI in the germline V gene. V lost 3 bases and J lost 1, with 10 bases in between. This CDR3 has 15 amino acids. CDR3 sequence reads: CASSPGRGSYNEQFF. In DNA form, the CDR3 reads TGTGCCAGCTCACCGGGACGGGGGTCCTACAATGAGCAGTTCTTC.

This clone was picked up many times. The V and J genes are TRBV2 and TRBJ1-5; 8 bases align to TRBD1. The CDR3 consists of 14 residues. V dropped 9 bases and J dropped 0; count of bases not matched to a gene: 4. The germline V gene has CDR1 SNHLY and CDR2 FYNNEI. The CDR3 sequence is CASRQGLSNQPQHF. CDR3 coding DNA: TGTGCCAGTCGACAGGGGCTTAGCAATCAGCCCCAGCATTTT.

The rearrangement links TRBV6-2 or TRBV6-3 to TRBJ2-1; TRBD2 matches 8 bases. Trimming took 7 bases from V and 5 from J; bases not matched to a gene: 10. Germline V gives CDR1 MNHEY, CDR2 SVGEGT. The CDR3 is 15 residues long. Here the CDR3 DNA reads TGTGCCAGCACCCCCAGCGGGGGTCTCAACAATGAGCAGTTCTTC. Translated, it gives CASTPSGGLNNEQFF.

V usage is TRBV7-8 and J usage is TRBJ2-3; D is unresolved. Per the germline V gene, CDR1 is SGHVS and CDR2 is FQNEAQ. Trimming took off 1 base at V and 6 bases at J, with 11 bases between the two ends. This CDR3 contains 14 residues. CDR3 residues: CASSLDQAMDTQYF. DNA for the CDR3: TGTGCCAGCAGCTTAGATCAAGCGATGGATACGCAGTATTTT.

The rearrangement joins TRBV11-2 to TRBJ2-5; 11 bases fit TRBD2. Germline V lookup: CDR1 SGHAT, CDR2 FQNNGV. This CDR3 contains 19 residues. J lost 0 bases, V lost 5 bases, and 14 bases had no gene match. CDR3 amino acids: CASSMISGGVNPYQETQYF. In DNA, the CDR3 is TGTGCCAGCAGCATGATTAGCGGGGGGGTTAATCCGTACCAAGAGACCCAGTACTTC.

V usage is TRBV4-1 and J usage is TRBJ1-6; maybe TRBD1 (6 bases). This CDR3 spans 16 amino acids. Germline V gene data show CDR1 as MGHRA and CDR2 as YSYEKL. V was trimmed by 0 bases and J by 3 bases, leaving 9 bases between them. The CDR3 sequence: CASSQEGHYYNSPLHF. The CDR3 bases are TGCGCCAGCAGCCAAGAGGGACACTACTATAATTCACCCCTCCACTTT.

The rearrangement joins TRBV28 to TRBJ1-2; D is possibly TRBD1 (6 bases). The germline V and J ends were trimmed by 3 bases and 4 bases, with 15 bases remaining between them. The CDR3 is 15 residues long. Germline loops: CDR1 MDHEN, CDR2 SYDVKM. CDR3 in amino acids: CASSFPSRGGYGYTF. As DNA, the CDR3 is TGTGCCAGCAGTTTCCCATCAAGGGGGGGCTATGGCTACACCTTC.

This clone appeared a few times. The V and J genes are TRBV19 and TRBJ1-5; no definite D call. The CDR3 sequence is 14 residues long. Deletions cut 1 base from V and 3 bases from J, with 7 bases between. The V gene's germline CDR1 is LNHDA and CDR2 SQIVND (reference sequence). The CDR3 sequence is CASSIAKYNQPQHF. The CDR3 DNA follows: TGTGCCAGTAGTATAGCTAAGTACAATCAGCCCCAGCATTTT.

The V gene is TRBV9, the J gene TRBJ1-3; 7 bases fit TRBD1. The junction had 9 bases not matched to a gene; V was cut back by 3 bases and J by 0 bases. Germline lookup yields CDR1 SGDLS and CDR2 YYNGEE. The CDR3 runs 17 residues. DNA of the CDR3: TGTGCCAGCAGCGCAGGGATAGACAGGGACTCTGGAAACACCATATATTTT. Translated: CASSAGIDRDSGNTIYF.

This chain uses TRBV9 with TRBJ1-2; no firm D call. CDR1 SGDLS and CDR2 YYNGEE come from the germline V gene. V shed 0 bases and J shed 5 bases, with 17 bases lying between them. There are 16 residues in the CDR3. CDR3 region: CASSVDSGRGLYGYTF. The CDR3 DNA is TGTGCCAGCAGCGTAGATAGTGGGAGAGGGTTGTATGGCTACACCTTC.

Regarding this clone: This CDR3 is also generated by other DNA sequences in the sample. V usage is TRBV18 and J usage is TRBJ2-5, with D maybe TRBD2 (6 bases). Germline V gives CDR1 KGHSH, CDR2 LQKENI. The CDR3 sequence is 13 residues long. V was shortened by 2 bases and J by 4 bases, with 8 bases between the two germline ends. The CDR3 coding sequence is TGTGCCAGCTCACCAGGTAGCGGAGAGACCCAGTACTTC. Amino acid sequence: CASSPGSGETQYF.

This chain uses TRBV27 with TRBJ1-1; weak D call: TRBD1 (5 bases). The germline gives CDR1 MNHEY, CDR2 SMNVEV (reference sequence). V lost 4 bases, J lost 4 bases, and 13 bases lay in between. This CDR3 is built from 14 residues. The DNA of the CDR3 is TGTGCCAGCAGTTCGGGGACTTTCCCCACTGAAGCTTTCTTT. It codes for CASSSGTFPTEAFF.

This chain links TRBV2 with TRBJ1-5, with TRBD1 as a possible D gene (5 bases). The CDR3 extends over 15 amino acids. Per the germline V gene, CDR1 is SNHLY and CDR2 is FYNNEI. V shed 6 bases and J shed 7 bases, with 19 bases lying between them. CDR3 residues: CASRAQEIQNQPQHF. The CDR3 DNA reads TGTGCCAGCAGGGCACAGGAGATACAGAACCAGCCCCAGCATTTT. Combining the CDR3 with reference TRBV2 and TRBJ1-5 gives the whole variable domain EPEVTQTPSHQVTQMGQEVILRCVPISNHLYFYWYRQILGQKVEFLVSFYNNEISEKSEIFDDQFSVERPDGSNFTLKIRSTKLEDSAMYFCASRAQEIQNQPQHFGDGTRLSIL.

The chain is built from TRBV5-1 and TRBJ1-5, with D tentatively TRBD1 (6 bases). This CDR3 has 15 residues. The V gene lost 4 bases and the J gene lost 0 bases, with 11 bases spanning the gap. Germline CDR1 SGHRS, CDR2 YFSETQ. CDR3 sequence: CASSPQGISNQPQHF. The CDR3 DNA sequence: TGCGCCAGCAGCCCTCAGGGGATTAGCAATCAGCCCCAGCATTTT.